Listed below are T cell receptor beta chains from one sample, sequenced in a study of blood T cell repertoires in COVID-19. Sequencing was performed with immunoSEQ multiplex PCR; in TCRdb, only in-frame clones are kept and a portion is missing. The sample gives about 200,000 clones, approximately 86% of which show up once; approximately 0.66% is in the top ten. The material sequenced was peripheral blood. The receptors stem from a man aged 35 to 55 with acute or convalescent COVID-19. CDR3s include the opening cysteine and the closing phenylalanine or tryptophan. The D gene is left open where the match is weak. The size entry is marked missing in some rows and otherwise reads once, few, many or a size class.

j_gene | v_gene | abundance | len | d_gene | CDR3aa | CDR3nt
TRBJ2-2 | TRBV9 | . | 16 | TRBD2 | CASSVGTSGYTGELFF | TGTGCCAGCAGCGTAGGGACTAGCGGGTACACCGGGGAGCTGTTTTTT
TRBJ1-5 | TRBV6-5 | . | 12 | . | CASSTPGGAQHF | TGTGCCAGCAGTACTCCGGGGGGGGCCCAGCATTTT
TRBJ1-5 | TRBV27 | once | 16 | . | CASSLGSGVGNQPQHF | TGTGCCAGCAGTTTAGGGTCAGGGGTCGGCAATCAGCCCCAGCATTTT
TRBJ2-5 | TRBV3-1/TRBV3-2 | . | 14 | . | CASSPRTVQETQYF | TGTGCCAGCAGCCCGCGGACAGTCCAAGAGACCCAGTACTTC
TRBJ2-1 | TRBV6-2/TRBV6-3 | . | 12 | . | CASSLTSNEQFF | TGTGCCAGCAGTTTGACTAGCAATGAGCAGTTCTTC
TRBJ2-3 | TRBV18 | . | 21 | TRBD1 | CASSPKLVVPDRGRVPDTQYF | TGTGCCAGCTCACCAAAGCTGGTCGTGCCGGACAGGGGGCGAGTCCCAGATACGCAGTATTTT
TRBJ2-7 | TRBV14 | once | 15 | . | CASSLMTGLSYEQYF | TGTGCCAGCAGTCTAATGACAGGCCTCTCCTACGAGCAGTACTTC
TRBJ1-2 | TRBV6-4 | . | 16 | TRBD1 | CASSAYSTGGDYGYTF | TGTGCCAGCAGTGCGTATTCCACAGGGGGGGACTATGGCTACACCTTC
TRBJ2-1 | TRBV12-3/TRBV12-4 | . | 12 | . | CASSLAGLVPFF | TGTGCCAGCAGTTTAGCCGGACTGGTTCCATTCTTC
TRBJ2-3 | TRBV27 | . | 15 | TRBD1 | CASSILTGGVGTQYF | TGTGCCAGCAGTATTTTAACAGGGGGCGTAGGTACGCAGTATTTT
TRBJ2-2 | TRBV6-4 | . | 16 | TRBD2 | CASSPQGLAFTGELFF | TGTGCCAGCAGTCCGCAGGGACTAGCGTTCACCGGGGAGCTGTTTTTT
TRBJ2-7 | TRBV5-8 | . | 14 | . | CASSYDRASRGQYF | TGTGCCAGCAGCTACGACCGGGCTAGCCGAGGGCAGTACTTC
TRBJ2-7 | TRBV4-1 | . | 15 | TRBD1 | CASSPLGGSSYEQYF | TGCGCCAGCAGCCCCTTAGGGGGCTCCTCCTACGAGCAGTACTTC
TRBJ2-7 | TRBV5-1 | . | 15 | TRBD2 | CASSFDPSGPYEQYF | TGCGCCAGCAGCTTCGATCCTAGCGGGCCCTACGAGCAGTACTTC
TRBJ2-7 | TRBV5-5 | . | 15 | . | CASSQGPGVPYEQYF | TGTGCCAGCAGTCAGGGACCGGGGGTTCCCTACGAGCAGTACTTC
TRBJ2-1 | TRBV24-1 | . | 17 | TRBD2 | CATTGTSGRSGVDEQFF | TGTGCCACCACCGGGACTAGCGGGAGGTCGGGCGTCGATGAGCAGTTCTTC
TRBJ2-3 | TRBV7-9 | . | 18 | TRBD2 | CASSFDGLAGGPTDTQYF | TGTGCCAGCAGCTTTGATGGACTAGCGGGGGGCCCCACAGATACGCAGTATTTT
TRBJ2-1 | TRBV2 | . | 14 | . | CASSEGGYGNEQFF | TGTGCCAGCAGTGAAGGAGGGTACGGGAATGAGCAGTTCTTC
TRBJ2-1 | TRBV11-2 | few | 15 | . | CASSLGAGDYNEQFF | TGTGCCAGCAGCTTAGGGGCAGGGGATTACAATGAGCAGTTCTTC
TRBJ2-1 | TRBV7-8 | . | 15 | TRBD2 | CASSRGSSGENEQFF | TGTGCCAGCAGCCGAGGGTCTAGCGGTGAGAATGAGCAGTTCTTC
TRBJ1-3 | TRBV19 | once | 12 | TRBD1 | CASSGPGTVRYF | TGTGCCAGTAGTGGCCCCGGGACAGTCAGATATTTT
TRBJ2-2 | TRBV27 | . | 15 | . | CASSLRGLVTGELFF | TGTGCCAGCAGTTTAAGGGGGTTGGTGACCGGGGAGCTGTTTTTT
TRBJ2-2 | TRBV18 | . | 15 | TRBD1 | CASSSQGVNTGELFF | TGTGCCAGCTCATCCCAGGGGGTGAACACCGGGGAGCTGTTTTTT
TRBJ1-1 | TRBV27 | . | 16 | . | CASTPGQRIMNTEAFF | TGTGCCAGCACGCCCGGACAGAGGATTATGAACACTGAAGCTTTCTTT
TRBJ1-5 | TRBV3-1/TRBV3-2 | . | 15 | . | CASSQEEDSNQPQHF | TGTGCCAGCAGCCAAGAGGAGGATAGCAATCAGCCCCAGCATTTT
TRBJ2-7 | TRBV25-1 | . | 17 | . | CASSETGKGRGAYEQYF | TGTGCCAGCAGTGAAACCGGTAAGGGCAGGGGCGCCTACGAGCAGTACTTC
TRBJ2-2 | TRBV5-1 | . | 18 | TRBD2 | CASSTGLAGGPNTGELFF | TGCGCCAGCAGCACCGGACTAGCGGGGGGACCGAACACCGGGGAGCTGTTTTTT
TRBJ1-1 | TRBV3-1/TRBV3-2 | . | 12 | . | CASSQLTTEAFF | TGTGCCAGCAGCCAACTCACGACAGAAGCTTTCTTT
TRBJ2-1 | TRBV27 | . | 12 | . | CASTLTYNEQFF | TGTGCCAGCACCCTAACTTACAATGAGCAGTTCTTC